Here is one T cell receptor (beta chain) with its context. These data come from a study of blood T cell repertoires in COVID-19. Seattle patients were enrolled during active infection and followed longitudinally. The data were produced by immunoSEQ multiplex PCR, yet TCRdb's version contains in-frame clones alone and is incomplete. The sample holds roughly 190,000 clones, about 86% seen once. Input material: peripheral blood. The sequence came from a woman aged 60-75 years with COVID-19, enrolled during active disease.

CDR3 sequence reads: CSVKPGQENEKLFF. The CDR3 bases are TGCAGCGTAAAACCGGGACAGGAAAATGAAAAACTGTTTTTT. This chain connects TRBV29-1 to TRBJ1-4, with 8 positions matching TRBD1. After removal of 6 bases from V and 5 bases from J, the junction contained 8 bases not matched to a gene. Germline CDR1 SQVTM, CDR2 ANQGSEA. This CDR3 comprises 14 residues. Full variable domain (outside the CDR3, taken from reference TRBV29-1 and TRBJ1-4): SAVISQKPSRDICQRGTSLTIQCQVDSQVTMMFWYRQQPGQSLTLIATANQGSEATYESGFVIDKFPISRPNLTFSTLTVSNMSPEDSSIYLCSVKPGQENEKLFFGSGTQLSVL.